This entry concerns a single T cell receptor (beta chain). Antigen specificity is unknown. The data stem from a study of memory B cells and T cells in multiple sclerosis. Broader study findings: Normalization was needed because clone-set size differences affected shared clonotype counts.

Deletions cut 0 bases from V and 6 bases from J, with 15 bases between. The CDR3 is 16 amino acids. The germline V gene has CDR1 LGHNA and CDR2 YSLEER. Stimulus-free culture yielded autoproliferating CFSE-dim and non-proliferating CFSE-high T cells, each sequenced separately. Cultures began with fewer than 5.5x10^7 CFSE-labeled PBMCs, unstimulated for 6 to 7 days, with replicate wells pooled. The PBMCs received about 0.5 uM CFSE and serum-free culture with no added stimuli. Generated by immunoSEQ multiplex PCR, the TCRdb table keeps only in-frame clones and is missing some. The sample gives 46,000 or so clones, roughly 87% of which show up once; 0.85% to 1.3% is in the top ten.

This chain connects TRBV4-3 to TRBJ1-5, with D possibly TRBD1 on 6 matching bases. Sequencing input: PBMCs from blood kept in culture. The source is a human donor with multiple sclerosis. Written as DNA, the CDR3 is TGCGCCAGCAGCCAAGAACAGACAGGCTGGGGTCAGCCCCAGCATTTT. It encodes CASSQEQTGWGQPQHF.